A selection of T cell receptor beta chains follows, all from one sample in a study of blood T cell repertoires in COVID-19. Clones were sequenced by immunoSEQ multiplex PCR, and TCRdb holds only the in-frame ones, with some missing. Seen here are a few hundred thousand clones, nearly 85% observed once, and the top ten hold 0.95% to 1.5%. The source material was peripheral blood. The origin of the receptors is a woman aged 25 to 45 with COVID-19, enrolled during active disease. The CDR3 runs from the conserved cysteine through the conserved F or W. Each record gives: clone size, D gene, J gene, V gene, CDR3 protein, CDR3 DNA. The D gene is left open where the match is weak. The size of a clone is reported for some rows only, either as once, few or many, or as a class for expanded clones.

clone_size: -
d_call: TRBD2
j_call: TRBJ2-1
v_call: TRBV28
cdr3_aa: CASSLYRGTSGREFYNEQFF
cdr3_nt: TGTGCCAGCAGTTTATACAGAGGGACTAGCGGGAGGGAGTTTTACAATGAGCAGTTCTTC

clone_size: -
d_call: -
j_call: TRBJ1-3
v_call: TRBV6-5
cdr3_aa: CASKSVGNTIYF
cdr3_nt: TGTGCCAGCAAATCCGTCGGAAACACCATATATTTT

clone_size: once
d_call: TRBD1
j_call: TRBJ1-2
v_call: TRBV28
cdr3_aa: CASSSGDRPIGYGYTF
cdr3_nt: TGTGCCAGCAGTTCGGGGGACAGGCCCATTGGCTATGGCTACACCTTC

clone_size: few
d_call: TRBD1
j_call: TRBJ1-3
v_call: TRBV7-2
cdr3_aa: CASSLYPSGQNF
cdr3_nt: TGTGCCAGCAGCTTATATCCCTCGGGACAGAATTTT

clone_size: -
d_call: TRBD1
j_call: TRBJ2-7
v_call: TRBV28
cdr3_aa: CASRRQGSYEQYF
cdr3_nt: TGTGCCAGCAGGAGACAGGGTTCCTACGAGCAGTACTTC

clone_size: -
d_call: TRBD1
j_call: TRBJ2-7
v_call: TRBV9
cdr3_aa: CASSVDQGVGEQYF
cdr3_nt: TGTGCCAGCAGCGTAGATCAGGGGGTAGGAGAGCAGTACTTC

clone_size: -
d_call: TRBD1
j_call: TRBJ2-5
v_call: TRBV2
cdr3_aa: CALGTGGETQYF
cdr3_nt: TGTGCCTTAGGGACAGGGGGGGAGACCCAGTACTTC

clone_size: -
d_call: TRBD1
j_call: TRBJ2-2
v_call: TRBV6-5
cdr3_aa: CASRLGQANTGELFF
cdr3_nt: TGTGCCAGCAGACTGGGACAGGCGAACACCGGGGAGCTGTTTTTT

clone_size: few
d_call: -
j_call: TRBJ2-1
v_call: TRBV4-3
cdr3_aa: CASSLPTGGKEQFF
cdr3_nt: TGCGCCAGCAGCCTCCCCACCGGGGGTAAGGAGCAGTTCTTC

clone_size: -
d_call: -
j_call: TRBJ2-5
v_call: TRBV9
cdr3_aa: CASSVGVTGSILGAQYF
cdr3_nt: TGTGCCAGCAGCGTTGGGGTGACAGGCTCGATCCTGGGGGCCCAGTACTTC

clone_size: -
d_call: TRBD2
j_call: TRBJ2-2
v_call: TRBV9
cdr3_aa: CASMSGRAGNTGELFF
cdr3_nt: TGTGCCAGCATGAGCGGGAGGGCCGGGAACACCGGGGAGCTGTTTTTT

clone_size: -
d_call: -
j_call: TRBJ1-3
v_call: TRBV7-2
cdr3_aa: CASSRLPDSGNTIYF
cdr3_nt: TGTGCCAGCAGCAGACTACCCGACTCTGGAAACACCATATATTTT

clone_size: -
d_call: -
j_call: TRBJ1-5
v_call: TRBV4-3
cdr3_aa: CASSPRLGGQPQHF
cdr3_nt: TGCGCCAGCAGCCCCCGGTTGGGCGGGCAGCCCCAGCATTTT

clone_size: -
d_call: TRBD1
j_call: TRBJ2-5
v_call: TRBV7-2
cdr3_aa: CASSFRDRQETQYF
cdr3_nt: TGTGCCAGCAGCTTCCGGGACAGACAAGAGACCCAGTACTTC

clone_size: -
d_call: -
j_call: TRBJ2-6
v_call: TRBV27
cdr3_aa: CASSQGSGANVLTF
cdr3_nt: TGTGCCAGCAGTCAGGGGTCTGGGGCCAACGTCCTGACTTTC

clone_size: -
d_call: -
j_call: TRBJ2-7
v_call: TRBV28
cdr3_aa: CASSPPGTPSYEQYF
cdr3_nt: TGTGCCAGCAGTCCTCCCGGGACTCCCTCCTACGAGCAGTACTTC

clone_size: few
d_call: -
j_call: TRBJ2-5
v_call: TRBV11-1
cdr3_aa: CASSLGGQIETQYF
cdr3_nt: TGTGCCAGCAGTCTAGGCGGGCAGATAGAGACCCAGTACTTC

clone_size: -
d_call: -
j_call: TRBJ2-7
v_call: TRBV4-2
cdr3_aa: CASSQDETLREQYF
cdr3_nt: TGTGCCAGCAGCCAAGATGAGACTCTTAGGGAGCAGTACTTC

clone_size: -
d_call: -
j_call: TRBJ1-2
v_call: TRBV5-4
cdr3_aa: CASSFEQRNYGYTF
cdr3_nt: TGTGCCAGCAGCTTCGAACAGAGAAACTATGGCTACACCTTC

clone_size: -
d_call: TRBD1
j_call: TRBJ1-1
v_call: TRBV19
cdr3_aa: CASSIEVLDRGRGAFF
cdr3_nt: TGTGCCAGTAGTATTGAGGTACTCGACAGGGGACGGGGAGCTTTCTTT

clone_size: -
d_call: -
j_call: TRBJ2-1
v_call: TRBV5-4
cdr3_aa: CASSLLLASYNEQFF
cdr3_nt: TGTGCCAGCAGCTTGCTACTAGCTTCCTACAATGAGCAGTTCTTC

clone_size: -
d_call: -
j_call: TRBJ2-1
v_call: TRBV3-1/TRBV3-2
cdr3_aa: CASSPPLSVTYNEQFF
cdr3_nt: TGTGCCAGCAGCCCGCCTCTTAGCGTCACCTACAATGAGCAGTTCTTC

clone_size: -
d_call: TRBD2
j_call: TRBJ2-1
v_call: TRBV19
cdr3_aa: CASKKGRDLAANEQFF
cdr3_nt: TGTGCCAGTAAAAAAGGGAGGGATCTAGCCGCCAATGAGCAGTTCTTC

clone_size: -
d_call: TRBD1
j_call: TRBJ1-3
v_call: TRBV7-9
cdr3_aa: CASRTGPSGNTIYF
cdr3_nt: TGTGCCAGCAGGACAGGGCCCTCTGGAAACACCATATATTTT

clone_size: -
d_call: -
j_call: TRBJ1-4
v_call: TRBV9
cdr3_aa: CASSRGSNEKLFF
cdr3_nt: TGTGCCAGCAGTCGAGGCTCGAATGAAAAACTGTTTTTT

clone_size: -
d_call: TRBD1
j_call: TRBJ2-5
v_call: TRBV6-2/TRBV6-3
cdr3_aa: CASSYRPGTGGFQETQYF
cdr3_nt: TGTGCCAGCAGTTACCGGCCGGGGACAGGGGGCTTCCAAGAGACCCAGTACTTC

clone_size: -
d_call: TRBD1
j_call: TRBJ2-7
v_call: TRBV3-1/TRBV3-2
cdr3_aa: CASSRTGDGYEQYF
cdr3_nt: TGTGCCAGCAGCCGGACAGGGGATGGCTACGAGCAGTACTTC

clone_size: -
d_call: -
j_call: TRBJ1-1
v_call: TRBV5-1
cdr3_aa: CASSLAVRNTEAFF
cdr3_nt: TGCGCCAGCAGCTTGGCCGTCCGGAACACTGAAGCTTTCTTT

clone_size: -
d_call: TRBD2
j_call: TRBJ2-3
v_call: TRBV19
cdr3_aa: CASSMTGTSGTSTDTQYF
cdr3_nt: TGTGCCAGTAGTATGACCGGGACTAGCGGAACTAGCACAGATACGCAGTATTTT

clone_size: -
d_call: -
j_call: TRBJ2-7
v_call: TRBV27
cdr3_aa: CASRTGLAGYEQYF
cdr3_nt: TGTGCCAGCAGGACCGGGCTAGCAGGCTACGAGCAGTACTTC